The present TCR beta chain was sequenced within a study of blood T cell repertoires in COVID-19. Study-wide background: Material from acute and convalescent COVID-19 was sourced from the United States, Italy and Spain. From T cells, B-cell-depleted T cells, or PBMCs came the material, which was cDNA or gDNA.

This CDR3 has 13 residues. With V trimmed by 4 bases and J by 12 bases, 8 bases remained unmatched. CDR1 is SGHDN and CDR2 is FVKESK in the germline V gene. Original data processing: Nucleated cell counts were estimated from reference gene primer amplification. This table comes from immunoSEQ multiplex PCR, and its TCRdb copy is limited to in-frame clones, with some not included. V, J and clone size are those of that table, while D and trimming were read from the DNA. Here the sample spans over 85,000 clones, around 90% being singletons. V is TRBV14 and J is TRBJ1-1, with 10 positions matching TRBD1. The sequencing input was peripheral blood. This receptor was identified in a man aged 18 to 35 with acute or convalescent COVID-19. As DNA, the CDR3 is TGTGCCAGCAGCCGGGACAGGGGAATATTGTCTTTCTTT. Encoded protein: CASSRDRGILSFF.